This T cell receptor (beta chain) emerged from a study of T cells in localized non-small cell lung cancer (dated by TCRdb to the early 2020s). For the wider study: The study analyzed T cell repertoires of 236 early-stage NSCLC patients, comparing tumors and uninvolved tumor-adjacent lungs. All 240 or so NSCLC patients in the cohort were treatment-naive and had localized lung tumors that were resected. NSCLC patients had a mean age of approximately 72 years, and around 130 were male and around 99 female.

CDR3 length: 15 amino acids, cysteine to phenylalanine. Of all the DNA, just the CDR3 is kept, 45 bases in frame from base 1. The germline V gene yields SGHTS for CDR1 and YDEGEE for CDR2. Trimming at the junction amounts to 4 bases on V and 0 bases on J, and the germline ends lie 11 bases apart. With respect to this clone: Its cognate antigen has yet to be identified. No much larger clonotype is one base removed from it; base qualities were not supplied.

The immunoSEQ Assay was used to sequence TCR beta CDR3 regions from DNA. Concerning the study's data processing: To compute T cell density, TCR beta template counts were normalized to usable DNA, which was estimated by amplifying housekeeping genes. Using the preseqR package, richness was estimated by extrapolating to 120,000 templates for tissue samples and 400,000 templates for PBMC samples. Clonality was taken to be one minus Pielou's evenness. Differential abundance testing on productive amino-acid clonotypes, with a minimum total count of 5 and an alpha of 0.1, was used to identify tissue-enriched TCRs. Repertoire overlap between compartments was quantified with the Jaccard Index and Morisita Overlap Index. GLIPH clustered TCR beta CDR3s with public tetramer-defined viral CDR3s; viral motifs required at least three viral sequences plus V-gene enrichment. TCRdb took this table from immuneACCESS and kept in-frame rearrangements with V and J called. Such tables lack part of the clones; where checked against another copy, unresolved V genes explain under half of the gap, and the rest is unexplained. Clone size and the V and J calls come from that table; the DNA yielded D and trimming. The sample yields approximately 20,000 clones; around 91% were counted once. The top ten clonotypes cover over 7.5% of the sample.

Findings and caveats that apply to the study as a whole: Because the study design was exploratory, TCR variables were selected using unadjusted p-values without false-discovery rate correction. Longer overall survival was associated with higher T cell density in blood, whereas shorter survival was associated with higher clonality in adjacent lung. A median of about 53 of the top 100 tumor clones were detected in paired uninvolved adjacent lung, and around 30 of these tumor clones were also found among the top 100 clones of the paired uninvolved adjacent lung. Multi-region tumor sequencing was not performed, so intratumor heterogeneity could not be excluded. Uninvolved tumor-adjacent lung showed the highest T cell clonality, higher than tumor, which suggests more focused antigenic responses in the uninvolved tumor-adjacent lung.

At diagnosis, tumor, uninvolved tumor-adjacent lung and peripheral blood were collected and then preserved as a mix of FFPE and fresh-frozen material. For TCR repertoire profiling, blood samples were analyzed in the form of peripheral blood mononuclear cells. The chain employs TRBV5-8 and TRBJ1-5; perhaps TRBD1 is the D gene, with 5 bases matching. This receptor was taken from a man aged 40 to 75 with stage I lung adenocarcinoma. The sequencing used peripheral blood, collected before any cancer treatment. The CDR3 protein: CASSLRGYSNQPQHF. The nucleotides are TGTGCCAGCAGCCTAAGGGGTTATAGCAATCAGCCCCAGCATTTT.